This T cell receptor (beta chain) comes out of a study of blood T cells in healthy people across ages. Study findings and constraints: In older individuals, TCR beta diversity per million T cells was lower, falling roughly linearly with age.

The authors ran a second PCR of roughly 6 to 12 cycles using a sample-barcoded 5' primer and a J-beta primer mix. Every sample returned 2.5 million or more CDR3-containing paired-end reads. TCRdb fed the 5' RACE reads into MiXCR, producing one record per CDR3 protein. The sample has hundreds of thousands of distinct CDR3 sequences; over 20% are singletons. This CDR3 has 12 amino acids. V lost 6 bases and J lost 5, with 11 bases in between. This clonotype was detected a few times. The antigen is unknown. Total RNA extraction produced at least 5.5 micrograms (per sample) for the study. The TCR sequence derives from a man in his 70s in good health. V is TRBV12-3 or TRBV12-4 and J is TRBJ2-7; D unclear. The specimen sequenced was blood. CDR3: CASRGWSDEQYF. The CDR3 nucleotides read TGTGCCAGCAGGGGCTGGTCTGACGAGCAGTACTTC.